A single sample is the source of the 16 T cell receptor beta chains below, sequenced in a study of identical twins. TCRdb fed the 5' RACE reads into MiXCR, producing one record per CDR3 protein. Found here are 1.5 million to 2 million distinct CDR3 sequences, around 29% of them singletons; the top ten hold about 0.25%. The sequenced sample was cord blood. These receptor sequences come from a newborn girl in good health.

The chain links TRBV10-1 to TRBJ1-2; D remains ambiguous. Trimming shortened V by 4 bases and J by 3 bases, and 9 bases separated the two germline ends. The germline gives CDR1 WNHNN, CDR2 SYGVQD (reference sequence). This CDR3 spans 13 amino acids. CDR3 in DNA: TGCGCCAGCAGTGCCCACCCCTACTATGGCTACACCTTC. Its translation is CASSAHPYYGYTF.

There are a few counts of this clonotype. This chain links TRBV28 with TRBJ2-3; possible D gene TRBD2, 6 bases. The CDR3 runs 15 residues. The germline V gene encodes CDR1 MDHEN and CDR2 SYDVKM. Trimming took off 6 bases at V and 1 base at J, with 14 bases between the two ends. The chain's CDR3 is CASRGRELGTDTQYF. The CDR3 coding sequence is TGTGCCAGCAGGGGCCGGGAGTTGGGCACAGATACGCAGTATTTT.

The chain has TRBV28 and TRBJ2-7; 9 bases are a match to TRBD1. Germline CDR1 MDHEN, CDR2 SYDVKM. The CDR3 length is 14 residues. V gave up 7 bases and J gave up 3 bases; unmatched junction bases: 7. The CDR3 DNA is TGTGCCAGCACCCCGACAGGGGGTCGCTACGAGCAGTACTTC. Translated, it gives CASTPTGGRYEQYF.

This chain links TRBV11-2 with TRBJ2-1; D unclear. V lost 4 bases and J lost 2, with 6 bases in between. CDR1 SGHAT and CDR2 FQNNGV come from the germline V gene. The CDR3 runs 13 residues. CDR3 sequence: CASSYDPYNEQFF. For the CDR3, the DNA is TGTGCCAGCAGCTATGACCCCTACAATGAGCAGTTCTTC.

This clonotype came up a few times. The V call is TRBV12-3 or TRBV12-4, the J call TRBJ2-3, with D possibly being TRBD1 or TRBD2 (5 bases each). There are 19 residues in the CDR3. V lost 5 bases, J lost 2 bases, and 26 bases lay in between. The CDR3 protein is CASSTTGTVRRSFTDTQYF. The CDR3 coding sequence is TGTGCCAGCAGTACTACCGGGACGGTCAGGCGGAGTTTCACAGATACGCAGTATTTT.

The rearrangement links TRBV13 to TRBJ2-5, with 9 bases identical to TRBD1. Near its end, the DNA agrees better with TRBJ2-7, so the J call may be wrong. This CDR3 spans 16 amino acids. From germline, CDR1 is PRHDT and CDR2 FYEKMQ (reference sequence). CDR3: CASSLLVGTGFYEQYF. The DNA for the CDR3 is TGTGCCAGCAGCTTACTAGTGGGGACAGGGTTCTACGAGCAGTACTTC.

In its sample, this clonotype was seen a few times. The chain combines TRBV21-1 with TRBJ1-5. TRBV21-1 is a pseudogene locus. The CDR3 totals 14 residues. The CDR3 loop is CATSGGTGNQPQHF. In DNA, the CDR3 is TGTGCCACCAGCGGCGGGACGGGCAATCAGCCCCAGCATTTT.

In this sample, this clonotype turned up many times. This chain joins TRBV7-2 and TRBJ2-7; 10 nucleotides line up with TRBD2. CDR1 SGHTA and CDR2 FQGNSA come from the germline V gene. The CDR3 has 15 amino acids. Losses at the gene ends were 3 bases for V and 4 bases for J; bases not matched to a gene: 6. The CDR3 loop is CASSFGTSVSYEQYF. DNA of the CDR3: TGTGCCAGCAGCTTTGGGACTAGCGTGTCTTACGAGCAGTACTTC.

The rearrangement links TRBV3-1 to TRBJ2-7; D unresolved. The CDR3 extends over 14 amino acids. With 3 bases removed from V and 0 bases from J, the gap between germline ends came to 9 bases. Per germline, CDR1 LGHDT and CDR2 YNNKEL (reference sequence). This CDR3 is CASSHFDISYEQYF. The CDR3 DNA reads as TGTGCCAGCAGCCATTTTGACATCTCCTACGAGCAGTACTTC.

In its sample, this clonotype was seen many times. This chain joins TRBV12-3 or TRBV12-4 and TRBJ2-5; D is possibly TRBD1 (6 bases). Trimming removed 3 bases at V and 3 bases at J, with 14 bases between. This CDR3 spans 15 amino acids. The CDR3 spells CASSFLYYREETQYF. Written as DNA, the CDR3 is TGTGCCAGCAGTTTTCTTTACTACAGGGAAGAGACCCAGTACTTC.

There are many counts of this clonotype. The V gene is TRBV29-1, the J gene TRBJ1-1, with unresolved D. This CDR3 contains 13 residues. Germline CDR1 and CDR2: SQVTM and ANQGSEA. V was clipped by 4 bases and J by 0 bases, with 9 bases between them. CDR3 sequence reads: CSVGGTLNTEAFF. The CDR3, as DNA: TGCAGCGTTGGAGGAACCTTGAACACTGAAGCTTTCTTT.

This sequence joins TRBV4-1 and TRBJ1-2, with TRBD1 identical over 7 bases. V shed 4 bases, J shed 0 bases, and the junction held 8 bases outside the gene matches. This CDR3 has 16 amino acids. The germline CDR1 and CDR2 sequences are MGHRA and YSYEKL. The CDR3, as DNA: TGCGCCAGCAGCCCGGCGACAGGGAGGACTAACTATGGCTACACCTTC. Residues: CASSPATGRTNYGYTF.

This clonotype was seen a few times. The rearrangement joins TRBV20-1 to TRBJ1-6; 9 nucleotides agree with TRBD1. The CDR3 length is 14 residues. V was pared by 0 bases and J by 9 bases, with 3 bases of the junction left unmatched. CDR1 is DFQATT and CDR2 is SNEGSKA in the germline V gene (reference sequence). Here the CDR3 DNA reads TGCAGTGCTAGAGATCAGGGACAGGGTTCACCCCTCCACTTT. It specifies CSARDQGQGSPLHF.

This clonotype was picked up a small number of times. The chain employs TRBV3-1 and TRBJ2-1; TRBD2 agrees at 16 bases. Germline V gene sequence: CDR1 LGHDT, CDR2 YNNKEL (reference sequence). The J segment lost 9 bases and the V segment lost 3 bases, leaving 8 bases of the junction unmatched. The CDR3 spans 17 residues. CDR3 sequence (DNA): TGTGCCAGCAGCCACACGGGACTAGCGGGGGGGCCGGTTGAGCAGTTCTTC. This translates into CASSHTGLAGGPVEQFF.

This clonotype was recorded a few times. The genes are TRBV6-2 or TRBV6-3 and TRBJ1-5; no clear D. Looked up from germline, CDR1 is MNHEY and CDR2 is SVGEGT. This CDR3 comprises 13 residues. Trimming cost V 8 bases and J 6 bases, with 14 bases left between them. The CDR3 DNA follows: TGTGCCAGCCGGGAAGTTGTGGGTCAGCCCCAGCATTTT. Translating it yields CASREVVGQPQHF.

The chain carries TRBV4-1 and TRBJ2-1, with D possibly TRBD2 on 6 matching bases. V lost 0 bases and J 1 base, leaving 13 bases between the germline ends. Germline V lookup: CDR1 MGHRA, CDR2 YSYEKL. The CDR3 consists of 17 residues. As DNA, the CDR3 is TGCGCCAGCAGCCAAGAAAATTCGGGAGCATCCTACAATGAGCAGTTCTTC. It specifies CASSQENSGASYNEQFF.